The rows below give T cell receptor beta chains drawn from one sample of a study of T-cell reconstitution after alpha-beta-depleted transplantation in children. Using its own MiXCR run on the PCR reads, TCRdb lists one record per CDR3 protein. The data contain about 460,000 distinct CDR3 sequences, around 10% of them singletons. The input for sequencing was PBMCs, mostly from graft donor cells, taken 180 days after TCRalphabeta/CD19-depleted stem cell transplant. Receptors originate from a female patient aged 2-10 years who had a stem cell transplant for aplastic anemia, so the T cells may come from the graft donor. Both conserved end residues are part of each CDR3. The D gene is left open where the match is weak. The listing skips clone size in some rows; elsewhere it reads once, few, many or a size class.

cdr3_aa | cdr3_nt | j_call | v_call | d_call | clone_size
CASSLAPLTSSYEQYF | TGTGCCAGCAGTTTGGCCCCTCTAACTAGCTCCTACGAGCAGTACTTC | TRBJ2-7 | TRBV12-3/TRBV12-4 | . | few
CASSVGQGARETQYF | TGCGCCAGCAGTGTGGGACAGGGGGCCAGAGAGACCCAGTACTTC | TRBJ2-5 | TRBV10-1 | TRBD1 | few
CASRGRTGLTAGPNEKLFF | TGTGCCTCCAGGGGGAGGACAGGACTTACCGCGGGACCTAATGAAAAACTGTTTTTT | TRBJ1-4 | TRBV10-3 | TRBD1 | .
CSARWTGEGTEAFF | TGCAGTGCTAGGTGGACAGGGGAGGGCACTGAAGCTTTCTTT | TRBJ1-1 | TRBV20-1 | TRBD1 | .
CASSLWAGLAPNYEQYF | TGTGCCAGCAGCTTATGGGCCGGACTAGCGCCCAACTACGAGCAGTACTTC | TRBJ2-7 | TRBV7-9 | TRBD2 | few
CASSHFGGRGTDTQYF | TGCGCCAGCAGCCACTTCGGAGGAAGGGGCACAGATACGCAGTATTTT | TRBJ2-3 | TRBV5-1 | . | .
CASSPQTATYEQYF | TGTGCCAGCAGCCCCCAGACAGCAACCTACGAGCAGTACTTC | TRBJ2-7 | TRBV5-5 | . | many
CASATSGSSTDTQYF | TGTGCCAGCGCGACTAGCGGCTCTAGCACAGATACGCAGTATTTT | TRBJ2-3 | TRBV27 | TRBD2 | few
CASVSAGTQYF | TGTGCCAGCGTCTCAGCGGGGACGCAGTATTTT | TRBJ2-3 | TRBV28 | TRBD2 | .
CASSPGQGTDTQYF | TGTGCCAGCAGCCCGGGACAGGGCACAGATACGCAGTATTTT | TRBJ2-3 | TRBV7-2 | TRBD1 | many
CASSPDRAGTNTGELFF | TGTGCCAGCAGCCCCGATCGAGCGGGGACGAACACCGGGGAGCTGTTTTTT | TRBJ2-2 | TRBV7-6 | TRBD2 | few
CSARTGSITDTQYF | TGCAGTGCTAGGACAGGGTCTATCACAGATACGCAGTATTTT | TRBJ2-3 | TRBV20-1 | TRBD1 | many
CASRQAGTKYGGNYGYTF | TGTGCCAGCAGGCAAGCAGGGACAAAGTACGGGGGGAACTATGGCTACACCTTC | TRBJ1-2 | TRBV11-1 | . | few
CASSPTSGGRQETQYF | TGTGCCAGCAGCCCTACGTCCGGAGGGAGGCAGGAGACCCAGTACTTC | TRBJ2-5 | TRBV12-3/TRBV12-4 | . | many
CASSLGLAGMDEQFF | TGTGCCAGCAGCTTAGGACTAGCGGGAATGGATGAGCAGTTCTTC | TRBJ2-1 | TRBV7-9 | TRBD2 | few
CASSLDRGHQPQHF | TGTGCCAGCAGCTTAGACAGGGGACATCAGCCCCAGCATTTT | TRBJ1-5 | TRBV7-9 | TRBD1 | many
CSVERASNTEAFF | TGCAGCGTTGAAAGGGCTTCAAACACTGAAGCTTTCTTT | TRBJ1-1 | TRBV29-1 | . | .
CASSLASRNQPQHF | TGTGCCAGCAGTTTAGCATCCCGAAATCAGCCCCAGCATTTT | TRBJ1-5 | TRBV12-3/TRBV12-4 | . | .